This T cell receptor (beta chain) stems from a study of Ad26.COV2.S vaccination and SARS-CoV-2 variants. Findings and caveats of the study: It is possible that the TCR breadth and depth analyses underestimated the total T cell responses.

As to treatment: roughly 18 received Ad26.COV2.S at low or high dose, single or two shots; about 5 received placebo; per-sample allocation not given. The investigators took samples on day 63 after the first vaccine or placebo injection. An Ad26 vector that expressed Wuhan-strain SARS-CoV-2 spike constituted the vaccine. With respect to this clone: What it recognizes is unknown.

TCRdb's table, derived via immunoSEQ multiplex PCR, lists solely in-frame clones and lacks some. The repertoire includes about 350,000 clones, approximately 84% of them detected once, and about 3.3% sits in the top ten. V was pared by 3 bases and J by 0 bases, with 14 bases between. Germline loops: CDR1 MGHRA, CDR2 YSYEKL. This CDR3 contains 17 residues. The TCR was taken from a person between 18 and 60 years old who received the Ad26.COV2.S COVID-19 vaccine or a placebo. Sequenced here: peripheral blood, sampled in a trial of Ad26.COV2.S vaccine versus placebo. V usage is TRBV4-1 and J usage is TRBJ1-4; D is perhaps TRBD1 (6 bases). The CDR3 DNA sequence: TGCGCCAGCAGCCAGGAGGGGACACCTGCAACTAATGAAAAACTGTTTTTT. Amino acids: CASSQEGTPATNEKLFF.